This T cell receptor (beta chain) derives from a study of cytomegalovirus exposure and HLA in healthy donors. Study-level information: From about 200 million T cells, an earlier analysis saw roughly 100 million unique TCR beta sequences.

This clone has a handful of counts. PCR employed 60 Vbeta and 13 Jbeta primers. TCRdb's copy holds only in-frame clones and misses some; the assay was immunoSEQ multiplex PCR. The sample holds more than 55,000 clones, about 74% seen once. V dropped 3 bases and J dropped 7 bases, with 7 bases sitting between them. The length of the CDR3 is 12 residues. Per germline, CDR1 MGHDK and CDR2 SYGVNS. The material sequenced was PBMCs. The receptor's source is a woman aged 55 to 70 in good health and CMV-seropositive. This sequence joins TRBV25-1 and TRBJ1-5; D call uncertain. This CDR3 is CASSERGQPQHF. DNA of the CDR3: TGTGCCAGCAGTGAGAGAGGACAGCCCCAGCATTTT.